This record looks at one TCR beta chain sequence and its context. Its matching antigen is unknown. Germline-derived CDR1 and CDR2 are SEHNR and FQNEAQ (reference sequence). Between the trimmed V and J ends, which lost 5 bases and 0 bases, there was a span of 11 bases. The CDR3 has 14 residues. The data were taken from a study of shared clonotypes between healthy human individuals. Study observations and caveats: Generally, naive subsets came out with larger estimated richness than memory subsets.

The authors distributed each subset's genomic DNA evenly over several immunoSEQ plates. The method was immunoSEQ multiplex PCR; TCRdb's version includes in-frame clones alone and lacks a portion of them. The repertoire holds 650,000 to 750,000 clones, with about two thirds as singletons. The donors, all of them Caucasian adults, lived in Nashville, Tennessee. The chain couples TRBV7-9 to TRBJ2-7; D is unclear. The clonotype was recovered from a woman aged 25 to 39 in good health. Sequenced: memory CD4+ T cells sorted from blood. Subset noted: CD45RA-negative fraction. For the CDR3, the DNA is TGTGCCAGCAGCCGTGGCCTCGACTCCTACGAGCAGTACTTC. Residues: CASSRGLDSYEQYF.